This is a list of T cell receptor beta chains from one sample in a study of OX40 agonist ivuxolimab in advanced cancers. Here immunoSEQ multiplex PCR was the method, and the copy in TCRdb shows in-frame clones only, minus some. The sample records 100,000 to 120,000 clones, about 92% being singletons. The starting material was CD4+ or CD8+ T cells sorted from blood, obtained in a trial of the OX40 agonist ivuxolimab. These receptors came from an adult with an advanced solid tumor such as melanoma, head and neck, liver or kidney cancer. Both conserved end residues are part of each CDR3. A D gene is named only where the DNA matches it firmly. Clone size is shown for a subset of rows, as once, few, many or a class of expanded clone.

CASSPEEGEQYF	TGTGCCAGCAGTCCGGAGGAAGGAGAGCAGTACTTC	NA	12	NA	TRBV25-1	TRBJ2-7
CASSLGGRTANTEAFF	TGTGCCAGCAGCTTGGGGGGACGGACAGCGAACACTGAAGCTTTCTTT	NA	16	NA	TRBV5-4	TRBJ1-1
CASSLDAGDYGYTF	TGCGCCAGCAGCTTGGATGCAGGGGACTATGGCTACACCTTC	NA	14	NA	TRBV5-1	TRBJ1-2
CASSLGGQGTEAFF	TGTGCCAGCAGCTTGGGAGGGCAGGGCACTGAAGCTTTCTTT	NA	14	NA	TRBV5-6	TRBJ1-1
CASSPVPGQVDF	TGTGCCAGCTCACCCGTACCGGGACAGGTAGACTTC	NA	12	TRBD1	TRBV18	TRBJ2-7
CAGTGVWYGYTF	TGTGCCGGGACAGGGGTCTGGTATGGCTACACCTTC	few	12	TRBD1	TRBV30	TRBJ1-2
CASSPSTASALTNTEAFF	TGTGCCAGCAGCCCCAGCACTGCAAGCGCGCTAACGAACACTGAAGCTTTCTTT	NA	18	NA	TRBV7-8	TRBJ1-1
CASSLRIKGFVKAEAFF	TGCGCCAGCAGCCTAAGAATAAAGGGCTTCGTCAAAGCTGAAGCTTTCTTT	NA	17	NA	TRBV4-1	TRBJ1-1
CASSLDAQSGYTF	TGCGCCAGCAGCTTGGATGCTCAATCGGGCTACACCTTC	NA	13	NA	TRBV5-1	TRBJ1-2
CASSREHANTEAFF	TGTGCCAGCTCAAGAGAGCACGCAAACACTGAAGCTTTCTTT	NA	14	NA	TRBV18	TRBJ1-1
CASSGTAENEKLFF	TGTGCCAGCTCCGGGACGGCGGAGAATGAAAAACTGTTTTTT	NA	14	NA	TRBV18	TRBJ1-4
CASSFGPWEFF	TGTGCCAGCAGTTTCGGACCGTGGGAGTTCTTC	NA	11	NA	TRBV27	TRBJ2-1
CAISERTGGYYEQYF	TGTGCCATCAGTGAACGGACAGGGGGATACTACGAGCAGTACTTC	NA	15	TRBD1	TRBV10-3	TRBJ2-7
CASSSSRDFYTGELFF	TGTGCCAGCAGCTCCTCCCGGGACTTCTACACCGGGGAGCTGTTTTTT	NA	16	NA	TRBV5-6	TRBJ2-2
CASSPSRNSPLHF	TGTGCCAGCAGCCCATCAAGGAATTCACCCCTCCACTTT	NA	13	NA	TRBV14	TRBJ1-6
CASSTSGSTDTQYF	TGTGCCAGCTCAACTAGCGGGAGCACAGATACGCAGTATTTT	NA	14	TRBD2	TRBV18	TRBJ2-3
CASTPDRGQETQYF	TGTGCCAGCACCCCGGACAGGGGGCAAGAGACCCAGTACTTC	NA	14	TRBD1	TRBV2	TRBJ2-5
CASSQGIQAAYNSPLHF	TGCGCCAGCAGCCAAGGAATTCAGGCCGCCTATAATTCACCCCTCCACTTT	once	17	NA	TRBV4-3	TRBJ1-6
CASSELTVRRIGELFF	TGTGCCAGCAGCGAACTTACTGTCCGAAGAATCGGGGAGCTGTTTTTT	once	16	NA	TRBV5-6	TRBJ2-2
CASSQERPLDGSPLHF	TGCGCCAGCAGCCAAGAAAGGCCTCTTGATGGATCACCCCTCCACTTT	NA	16	NA	TRBV4-3	TRBJ1-6
CASSPGTQNAYEQYF	TGTGCCAGCAGCCCGGGGACGCAGAACGCCTACGAGCAGTACTTC	NA	15	NA	TRBV4-2	TRBJ2-7
CAIAGSADIQYF	TGTGCCATCGCGGGGTCGGCTGACATTCAGTACTTC	NA	12	NA	TRBV10-3	TRBJ2-4
CASSQARVGATNEKLFF	TGCGCCAGCAGCCAAGCTAGAGTGGGTGCAACTAATGAAAAACTGTTTTTT	NA	17	NA	TRBV4-3	TRBJ1-4
CASSLTLAGGAETQYF	TGTGCCAGCAGCTTAACATTAGCGGGAGGTGCGGAGACCCAGTACTTC	NA	16	TRBD2	TRBV11-2	TRBJ2-5
CSAQGARGTEAFF	TGCAGCGCTCAGGGGGCGAGGGGCACTGAAGCTTTCTTT	NA	13	TRBD1	TRBV29-1	TRBJ1-1
CASSSSVTGNYGYTF	TGCGCCAGCAGTAGCAGCGTTACAGGGAACTATGGCTACACCTTC	NA	15	NA	TRBV4-3	TRBJ1-2
CASSSLSGLGGYTF	TGTGCCAGCAGTTCTCTTTCAGGGCTGGGTGGCTACACCTTC	NA	14	NA	TRBV27	TRBJ1-2
CASSRDRGPSEQYF	TGTGCCAGCAGCCGGGACAGGGGGCCGTCCGAGCAGTACTTC	once	14	TRBD1	TRBV5-4	TRBJ2-7
CAIRQGTRVAEAFF	TGTGCCATCAGACAGGGGACCCGCGTGGCTGAAGCTTTCTTT	NA	14	TRBD1	TRBV10-3	TRBJ1-1
CASFPPGLRNYGYTF	TGTGCCAGTTTTCCTCCGGGACTCAGAAACTATGGCTACACCTTC	NA	15	NA	TRBV19	TRBJ1-2
CASSGGWQVYNEQFF	TGTGCCAGCAGTGGGGGTTGGCAGGTATACAATGAGCAGTTCTTC	NA	15	NA	TRBV2	TRBJ2-1
CASSGPRGRALTDTQYF	TGTGCCAGCAGCGGACCGAGGGGGAGGGCCCTCACAGATACGCAGTATTTT	NA	17	NA	TRBV9	TRBJ2-3
CATSGRGNRAREKLFF	TGTGCCACCAGCGGTAGAGGGAACAGGGCGCGGGAAAAACTGTTTTTT	once	16	NA	TRBV15	TRBJ1-4
CASRRRQGWQPQHF	TGTGCCAGCAGACGAAGACAGGGTTGGCAGCCCCAGCATTTT	NA	14	TRBD1	TRBV6-6	TRBJ1-5
CASSLDGRGANVLTF	TGTGCCAGCAGCTTAGACGGTCGCGGGGCCAACGTCCTGACTTTC	NA	15	NA	TRBV13	TRBJ2-6
CASSPAGSYGYTF	TGTGCCAGCAGCCCAGCGGGCAGTTATGGCTACACCTTC	NA	13	NA	TRBV7-9	TRBJ1-2